The clone carrying this T cell receptor (beta chain) has only one observation. This specimen comes from a study of shared clonotypes between healthy human individuals. Repertoires were generated with immunoSEQ multiplex PCR, while TCRdb's copy carries only in-frame clones and drops some. The sample has roughly 660,000 clones, 90% seen once. V was clipped by 6 bases and J by 5 bases; unmatched bases: 12. The germline V gene has CDR1 SNHLY and CDR2 FYNNEI. The CDR3 sequence is 17 residues long. The sequence derives from a man younger than 30 in good health. Some clones in this sample may be carry-over from other donors' samples. The genes are TRBV2 and TRBJ2-7; 14 bases agree with TRBD2. Sequenced input: memory CD8+ T cells from PBMCs. Specified subset: CD45RO+ cells pooled with CCR7-negative TemRA cells. CDR3 nucleotides: TGTGCCAGCAGAGATTTGGGACTAGCGGGAGCTCAGGACGAGCAGTACTTC. This sequence encodes CASRDLGLAGAQDEQYF.